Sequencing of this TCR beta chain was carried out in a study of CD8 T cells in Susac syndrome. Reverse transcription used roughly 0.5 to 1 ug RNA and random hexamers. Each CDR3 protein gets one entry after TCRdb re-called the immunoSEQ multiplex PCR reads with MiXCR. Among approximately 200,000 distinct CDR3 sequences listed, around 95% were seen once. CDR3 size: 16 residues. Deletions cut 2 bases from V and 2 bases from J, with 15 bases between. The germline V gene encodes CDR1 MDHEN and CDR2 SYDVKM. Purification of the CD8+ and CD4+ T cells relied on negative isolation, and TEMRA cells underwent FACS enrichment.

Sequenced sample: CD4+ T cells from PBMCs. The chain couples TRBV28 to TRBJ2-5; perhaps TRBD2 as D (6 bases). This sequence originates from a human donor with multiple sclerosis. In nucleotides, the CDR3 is TGTGCCAGCAGTTTAGGAGGGACCCTCCAGCAAGAGACCCAGTACTTC. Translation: CASSLGGTLQQETQYF.